Given below is one T cell receptor (beta chain) in context. The antigen is undetermined. The CDR3 loop spans 15 amino acids. V trimming: 6 bases; J trimming: 7 bases; junction bases outside the gene matches: 4. Germline loops: CDR1 LNHDA, CDR2 SQIVND (reference sequence). Within the ViraFEST assay, antigen-specific CD4+ T cells underwent expansion with viral peptide pools prior to sequencing. Cultured cells yielded isolated CD4+ T cells after about ten days. By PCR, the person was confirmed to have had SARS-CoV-2 infection between March and December 2020. PBMC were cultured at about 1.9 million per well with about 10 IU/ml IL-2 and 10 ug/ml peptides. The culture used as the negative control contained an HIV-1 Nef peptide pool. The record originates from a study of vaccination effects on CD4 cells after COVID-19. Study at large: The participants, recipients of two vaccine doses, got either BNT162b2 or mRNA-1273. Whole-study findings and limits: Clonal contraction was marked in infection- and vaccine-induced clones late after vaccination.

Repertoires were generated with immunoSEQ multiplex PCR, while TCRdb's copy carries only in-frame clones and drops some. The sample holds 70,000 or so clones, over 60% seen once. Sequenced here: CD4+ T cells from PBMCs cultured with HIV peptides, sampled before COVID-19 vaccination. Subset indicated: HIV-1 Nef peptide pool negative control/reference culture. V usage is TRBV19 and J usage is TRBJ2-2, with 14 nucleotides matching TRBD2. This sequence was found in a human donor who had a prior SARS-CoV-2 infection. The CDR3 is CASRGLAGEDGELFF. Written as DNA, the CDR3 is TGTGCCAGTAGGGGACTAGCGGGAGAGGACGGGGAGCTGTTTTTT.